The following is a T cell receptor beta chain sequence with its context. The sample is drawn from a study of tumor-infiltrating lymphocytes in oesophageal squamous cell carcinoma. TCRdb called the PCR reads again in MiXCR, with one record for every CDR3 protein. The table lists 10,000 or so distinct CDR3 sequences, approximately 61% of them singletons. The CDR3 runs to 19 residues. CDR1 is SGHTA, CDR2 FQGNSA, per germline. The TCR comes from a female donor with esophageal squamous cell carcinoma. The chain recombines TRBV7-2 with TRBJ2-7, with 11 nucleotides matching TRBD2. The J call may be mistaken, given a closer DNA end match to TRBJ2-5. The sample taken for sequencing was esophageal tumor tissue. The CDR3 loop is CASSRTGTSGRGGWETQYF. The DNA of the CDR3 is TGTGCCAGCAGCCGTACCGGGACTAGCGGTCGAGGAGGATGGGAGACCCAGTACTTC.